These T cell receptor beta chains were read from a single sample in a study of PD-L1 blockade in urothelial cancer. Using immunoSEQ multiplex PCR, the repertoire was profiled, and TCRdb retains in-frame clones only, with some absent. The sample has about 95,000 clones; about 90% are singletons. Here the sequenced sample was PBMCs, taken around atezolizumab (anti-PD-L1) treatment. These receptors all come from a man aged 55 to 70 with urothelial cancer. The CDR3 runs from the conserved cysteine through the conserved F or W. Fields, in order: V gene, CDR3 length, J gene, CDR3 protein.

V gene: TRBV7-2; CDR3 length: 18; J gene: TRBJ2-7; CDR3 protein: CASSLILGTSGRVGEQYF
V gene: TRBV28; CDR3 length: 17; J gene: TRBJ2-1; CDR3 protein: CASSSTPGTDFLLEQFF
V gene: TRBV6-4; CDR3 length: 15; J gene: TRBJ2-3; CDR3 protein: CASSERAGATDTQYF
V gene: TRBV19; CDR3 length: 15; J gene: TRBJ2-7; CDR3 protein: CASSARQGSIYEQYF
V gene: TRBV4-1; CDR3 length: 15; J gene: TRBJ2-3; CDR3 protein: CASSPRGGSTDTQYF
V gene: TRBV6-1; CDR3 length: 13; J gene: TRBJ2-7; CDR3 protein: CASSEQSSYEQYF
V gene: TRBV7-9; CDR3 length: 14; J gene: TRBJ2-5; CDR3 protein: CASASPGGGETQYF
V gene: TRBV5-1; CDR3 length: 13; J gene: TRBJ1-2; CDR3 protein: CASRLGTDDGYTF
V gene: TRBV4-2; CDR3 length: 17; J gene: TRBJ2-2; CDR3 protein: CASSQEGGYANTGELFF
V gene: TRBV2; CDR3 length: 14; J gene: TRBJ2-2; CDR3 protein: CASQGSSQHGELFF
V gene: TRBV6-1; CDR3 length: 14; J gene: TRBJ1-4; CDR3 protein: CASNPGLTGEKLFF
V gene: TRBV19; CDR3 length: 16; J gene: TRBJ2-1; CDR3 protein: CASRAGDQGRLNEQFF
V gene: TRBV30; CDR3 length: 13; J gene: TRBJ2-7; CDR3 protein: CAWSVPGFGEQYF
V gene: TRBV10-2; CDR3 length: 13; J gene: TRBJ1-1; CDR3 protein: CASSAGVGQSAFF
V gene: TRBV9; CDR3 length: 15; J gene: TRBJ2-3; CDR3 protein: CASSVGLAGTDTQYF
V gene: TRBV27; CDR3 length: 16; J gene: TRBJ2-7; CDR3 protein: CASRPSYSGFSYEQYF
V gene: TRBV5-4; CDR3 length: 18; J gene: TRBJ1-1; CDR3 protein: CASSHGGTGGDYGTEAFF
V gene: TRBV30; CDR3 length: 18; J gene: TRBJ1-3; CDR3 protein: CAWRAHGTAKGSGNTIYF
V gene: TRBV5-4; CDR3 length: 16; J gene: TRBJ2-2; CDR3 protein: CASSLVASGNTGELFF
V gene: TRBV19; CDR3 length: 13; J gene: TRBJ2-1; CDR3 protein: CASSIALESEQFF
V gene: TRBV5-5; CDR3 length: 16; J gene: TRBJ1-5; CDR3 protein: CASSLGSGGSNQPQHF
V gene: TRBV5-1; CDR3 length: 17; J gene: TRBJ2-3; CDR3 protein: CASSFAGQGRGTDTQYF
V gene: TRBV19; CDR3 length: 15; J gene: TRBJ2-1; CDR3 protein: CASSPGTTLYNEQFF
V gene: TRBV28; CDR3 length: 18; J gene: TRBJ1-5; CDR3 protein: CASSLPRVRYRSNQPQHF
V gene: TRBV19; CDR3 length: 15; J gene: TRBJ1-2; CDR3 protein: CASQRAGTPNYGYTF
V gene: TRBV7-3; CDR3 length: 13; J gene: TRBJ2-5; CDR3 protein: CASSLWREETQYF
V gene: TRBV11-2; CDR3 length: 15; J gene: TRBJ2-4; CDR3 protein: CASTPGGVNKNIQYF
V gene: TRBV4-3; CDR3 length: 15; J gene: TRBJ2-7; CDR3 protein: CASSQERTGELEQYF
V gene: TRBV4-1; CDR3 length: 18; J gene: TRBJ2-6; CDR3 protein: CASSPVLAGVSGANVLTF